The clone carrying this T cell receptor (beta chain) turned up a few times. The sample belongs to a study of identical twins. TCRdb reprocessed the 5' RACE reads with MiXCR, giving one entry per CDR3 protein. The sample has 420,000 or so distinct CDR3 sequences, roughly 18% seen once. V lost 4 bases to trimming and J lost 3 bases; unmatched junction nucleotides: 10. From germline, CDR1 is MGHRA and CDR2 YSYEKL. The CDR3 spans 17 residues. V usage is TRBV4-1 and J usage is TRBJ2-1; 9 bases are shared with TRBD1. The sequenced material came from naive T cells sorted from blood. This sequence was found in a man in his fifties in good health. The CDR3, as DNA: TGCGCCAGCAGCCTCCGAGGGACGGGACAGGGCTACAATGAGCAGTTCTTC. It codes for CASSLRGTGQGYNEQFF.